This T cell receptor beta chain was obtained from a study of vaccination and CD4 T cells after COVID-19. For the study at large: Sampling that followed vaccination took place a median approximately 72 days after dose two, within a range of 14 to 241. Cultures designated as controls were supplied with a CEFX pool, an HIV-1 Nef pool, or no peptide.

Sequencing of DNA taken from cultured CD4+ T cells relied on the Oncomine TCR Beta short-read assay. Via MiXCR, TCRdb re-called the PCR reads, giving one row per CDR3 protein. The profile shows about 17,000 distinct CDR3 sequences, around two fifths of them singletons. Regarding this clonotype: Antigen specificity is unknown.

The germline gives CDR1 DFQATT, CDR2 SNEGSKA (reference sequence). The CDR3 is 11 amino acids. V gave up 2 bases and J gave up 12 bases, with 11 bases separating them. Treatment indicated: roughly 10-day PBMC culture with coronavirus spike peptide pools or control peptides (ViraFEST assay). ViraFEST sequenced TCRs after peptide-pool expansion of antigen-specific T cells. The receptor was isolated from a human donor who had recovered from COVID-19. The starting material was CD4+ T cells from blood, cultured in vitro, obtained after SARS-CoV-2 vaccination. The chain is built from TRBV20-1 and TRBJ2-1, with D perhaps assigned TRBD1 or TRBD2 (5 bases each). CDR3 bases: TGCAGTGCTAGAAGGCCTGGGGGGCAGTTCTTC. Amino acids: CSARRPGGQFF.